This T cell receptor beta chain was captured by sequencing in a study of T cell repertoires in cytomegalovirus infection. Study-wide background: Recently identified HLA-C-restricted CMV epitopes were among the peptides used. Based on public TCR beta signatures, there were indications of CMV infection and of a matching HLA type.

Whole-study results and caveats: The response measured ex vivo was dominated by TCR beta clonotypes (HLA-C-restricted and CMV-specific). Accumulated public TCR beta family frequency recognized individuals carrying CMV together with the relevant HLA.

TCRdb passed the reads through MiXCR, listing each CDR3 protein once. This table holds 570,000 or so distinct CDR3 sequences, 40% found once. As for this clonotype: What it recognizes is unknown.

The sample in question was cultured PBMCs, obtained from culture after CMV antigen stimulation. The TCR was taken from a human donor in good health (CMV status not recorded). Some clones in this sample may be carry-over from other donors' samples.

The CDR3 DNA follows: TGTGCCACCAGCAGGGACGGGCGGTACGAGCAGTACTTC. Its protein is CATSRDGRYEQYF. The chain joins TRBV15 to TRBJ2-7; D gene uncertain. CDR1 and CDR2 from the germline V gene are LNHNV and YYDKDF (reference sequence). This CDR3 is built from 13 residues. V was cut by 3 bases and J by 4 bases, with 10 bases left in between.